The source of this TCR beta chain is a study of T cell responses to AZD1222 COVID-19 vaccine (dated by TCRdb to the early 2020s). Regarding the research as a whole: AZD1222 recipients given second doses at about 4 weeks or at about 12 weeks were pooled, since spike-specific TCR depth and breadth were not found to differ between the two schedules. A total of 230 or so trial participants underwent TCR sequencing, of whom some 210 received two doses of AZD1222 and 26 received two doses of the MenACWY control vaccine. Trial participants were enrolled by age into subgroups of 18-55, 56-69 and 70-plus years, and about 150, 27 and 61 TCR-sequenced participants, respectively, were included in these subgroups.

Per the publication, the time point label means: baseline before first vaccination. Samples from vaccinated people were obtained from the UK trials COV001 and COV002, which included a single-blind randomized controlled phase 2/3 trial of AZD1222 (ChAdOx1 nCoV-19) in healthy adults. For TCRbeta chain sequencing, PBMC samples from trial participants were taken at day 0 and at day 28 after the second dose. The CDR3 regions of human TCRbeta chains were analyzed by immunosequencing. The study's own analysis went as follows. TCRs in the repertoires were matched against a reference library of SARS-CoV-2-specific TCRs that had been generated with the MIRA antigen-specificity platform. Breadth was defined as the fraction of unique TCRs that were SARS-CoV-2-associated, and depth was defined as the fraction of total T cells that were SARS-CoV-2-associated. Using the MIRA data, each spike-specific TCR was assigned both to the spike region to which the TCR was reactive and to a CD4 or CD8 class. Log10-transformed breadth and depth values were compared by one-way ANOVA with Sidak's multiple comparisons tests. The table comes from immuneACCESS by way of TCRdb, which keeps in-frame sequences with V and J called. Part of the clones is missing from these tables; in studies checked, under half for an unresolved V gene and the rest for unknown reasons. Clone size and the V and J calls come from that table; the DNA yielded D and trimming. The sample yields some 130,000 clones; 80% to 90% were counted once. The ten largest clones represent about a fifth of the sample.

With regard to this clone: It has no known antigen specificity. No base qualities exist here, and no much larger clone lies one base off it.

The junction carries 11 bases between V and J, which are trimmed by 11 bases and 1 base respectively. The germline V gene supplies CDR1 MNHEY and CDR2 SVGAGI. The CDR3 runs 12 amino acids, cysteine and phenylalanine included. CDR3 DNA is the only sequence kept; it has 36 bases, read in frame from the first base. Overall results and qualifications from the work: The 56-69-year group was small, and its depth increase did not reach significance, likely because of low power. Reportedly, almost half of the unique spike-specific TCRs recognized epitopes lying outside the regions that are mutated in the B.1.351 and B.1.1.7 variants. The vaccine-associated CD4 TCRs covered the entire spike protein, and the dominant responses fell in regions 160-218 and 743-854. Participants were mostly white British, with more females than males. The authors suggested clonal diversity may have been underestimated. Spike-specific TCR breadth and depth rose significantly after two AZD1222 doses compared with day 0 and with MenACWY recipients. Conclusions about previously exposed vaccinees were limited because only six or seven AZD1222 recipients were SARS-CoV-2 seropositive at baseline. Because no day 14 peak-response samples were available, the repertoires could be characterized only after the peak T cell response.

This chain joins TRBV6-5 to TRBJ1-2; the D gene is possibly TRBD1, with 5 bases matching. The material was peripheral blood, obtained on day 0 of AZD1222 vaccination. This receptor was taken from an adult in good health. The bases read TGTGCCGCAGGACAATTTAACTATGGCTACACCTTC. Translation gives CAAGQFNYGYTF.